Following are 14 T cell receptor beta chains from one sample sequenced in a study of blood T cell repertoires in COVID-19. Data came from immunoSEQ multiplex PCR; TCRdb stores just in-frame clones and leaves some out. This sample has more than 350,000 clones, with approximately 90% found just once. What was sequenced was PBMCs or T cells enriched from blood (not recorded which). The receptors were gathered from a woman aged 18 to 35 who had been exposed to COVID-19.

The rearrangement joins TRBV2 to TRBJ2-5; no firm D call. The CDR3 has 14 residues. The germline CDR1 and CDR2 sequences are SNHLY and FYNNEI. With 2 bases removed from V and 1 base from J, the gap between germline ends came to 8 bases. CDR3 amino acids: CASSEWSPQETQYF. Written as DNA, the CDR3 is TGTGCCAGCAGTGAATGGAGTCCCCAAGAGACCCAGTACTTC.

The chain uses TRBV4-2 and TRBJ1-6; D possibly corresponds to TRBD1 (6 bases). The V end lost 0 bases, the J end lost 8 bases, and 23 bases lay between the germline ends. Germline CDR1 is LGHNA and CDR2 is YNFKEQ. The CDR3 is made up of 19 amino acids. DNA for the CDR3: TGTGCCAGCAGCCAAGATCTTAGGGGGAGACAGGTGAGGGATTCACCCCTCCACTTT. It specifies CASSQDLRGRQVRDSPLHF.

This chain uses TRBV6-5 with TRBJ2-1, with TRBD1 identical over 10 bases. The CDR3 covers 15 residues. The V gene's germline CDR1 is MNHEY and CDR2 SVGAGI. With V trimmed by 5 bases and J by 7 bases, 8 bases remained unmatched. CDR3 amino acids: CASSNYGTGVNEQFF. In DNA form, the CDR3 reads TGTGCCAGCAGTAATTATGGGACAGGGGTAAATGAGCAGTTCTTC.

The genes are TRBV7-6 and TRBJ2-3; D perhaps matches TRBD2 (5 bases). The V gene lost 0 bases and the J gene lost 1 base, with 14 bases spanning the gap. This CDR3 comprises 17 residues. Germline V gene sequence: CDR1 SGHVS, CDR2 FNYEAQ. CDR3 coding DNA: TGTGCCAGCAGCTTAGCGCGGGCGAGCGGCCGCACAGATACGCAGTATTTT. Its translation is CASSLARASGRTDTQYF.

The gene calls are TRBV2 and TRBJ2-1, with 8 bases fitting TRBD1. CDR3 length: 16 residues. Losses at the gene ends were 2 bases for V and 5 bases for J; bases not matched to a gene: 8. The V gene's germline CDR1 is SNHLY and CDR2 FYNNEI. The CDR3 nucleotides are TGTGCCAGCAGTGAATATGAGGACAGGGCGGACAATGAGCAGTTCTTC. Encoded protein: CASSEYEDRADNEQFF.

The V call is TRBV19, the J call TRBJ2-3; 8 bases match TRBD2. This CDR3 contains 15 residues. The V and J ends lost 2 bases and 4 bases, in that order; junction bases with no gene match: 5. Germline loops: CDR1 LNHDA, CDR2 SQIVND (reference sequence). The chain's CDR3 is CASSIQSGGPDTQYF. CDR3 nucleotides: TGTGCCAGTAGTATACAGTCGGGAGGGCCAGATACGCAGTATTTT.

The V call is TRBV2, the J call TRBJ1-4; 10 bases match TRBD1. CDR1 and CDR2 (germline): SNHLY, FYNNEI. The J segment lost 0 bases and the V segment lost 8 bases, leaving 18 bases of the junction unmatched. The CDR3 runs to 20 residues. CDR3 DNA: TGTGCCAGCTCACGAACGGGGGGACAGGGGTGGACGGCAACTAATGAAAAACTGTTTTTT. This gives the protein CASSRTGGQGWTATNEKLFF.

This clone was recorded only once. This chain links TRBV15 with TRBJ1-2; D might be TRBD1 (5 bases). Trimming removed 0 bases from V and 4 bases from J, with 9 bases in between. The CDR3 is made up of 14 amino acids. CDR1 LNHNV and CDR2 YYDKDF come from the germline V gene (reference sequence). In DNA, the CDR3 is TGTGCCACCAGCAGAGAAAAGGGGCCCTATGGCTACACCTTC. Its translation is CATSREKGPYGYTF. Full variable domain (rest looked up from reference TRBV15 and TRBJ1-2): DAMVIQNPRYQVTQFGKPVTLSCSQTLNHNVMYWYQQKSSQAPKLLFHYYDKDFNNEADTPDNFQSRRPNTSFCFLDIRSPGLGDTAMYLCATSREKGPYGYTFGSGTRLTVV.

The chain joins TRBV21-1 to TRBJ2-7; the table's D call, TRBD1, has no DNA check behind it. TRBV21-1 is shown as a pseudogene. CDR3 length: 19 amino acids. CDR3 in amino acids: CASSKVFLLRQGASYEQYF. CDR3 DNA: TGTGCCAGCAGCAAAGTCTTCCTTTTGCGACAGGGGGCCTCCTACGAGCAGTACTTC.

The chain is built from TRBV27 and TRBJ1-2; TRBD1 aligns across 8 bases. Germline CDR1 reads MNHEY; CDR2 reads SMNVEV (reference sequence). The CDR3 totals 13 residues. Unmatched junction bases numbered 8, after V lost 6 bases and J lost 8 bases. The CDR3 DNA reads TGTGCCAGCAGGTATCAGGGGGCGCAGGGCTACACCTTC. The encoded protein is CASRYQGAQGYTF.

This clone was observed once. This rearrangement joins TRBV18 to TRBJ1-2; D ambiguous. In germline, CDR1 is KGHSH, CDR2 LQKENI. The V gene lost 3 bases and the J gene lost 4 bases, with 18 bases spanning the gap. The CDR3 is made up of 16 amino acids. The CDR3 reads CASSPPGSPNLYGYTF. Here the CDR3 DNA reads TGTGCCAGCTCACCCCCGGGGAGCCCTAACCTCTATGGCTACACCTTC.

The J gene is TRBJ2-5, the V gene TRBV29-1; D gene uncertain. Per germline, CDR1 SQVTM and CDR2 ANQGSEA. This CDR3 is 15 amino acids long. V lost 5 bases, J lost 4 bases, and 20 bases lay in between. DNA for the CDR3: TGCAGCGTTCAAAAGTTGAGCCCGACAACAGAGACCCAGTACTTC. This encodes CSVQKLSPTTETQYF.

DNA of the CDR3: TGTGCCAGCGCTTCAGGACAGGGGTTAGGGCAGTTCTTC. It yields the protein CASASGQGLGQFF. This chain links TRBV12-3 or TRBV12-4 with TRBJ2-1; TRBD1 agrees at 9 bases. J gave up 12 bases and V 8 bases, and 11 bases lay outside the gene matches. The CDR3 sequence is 13 residues long.

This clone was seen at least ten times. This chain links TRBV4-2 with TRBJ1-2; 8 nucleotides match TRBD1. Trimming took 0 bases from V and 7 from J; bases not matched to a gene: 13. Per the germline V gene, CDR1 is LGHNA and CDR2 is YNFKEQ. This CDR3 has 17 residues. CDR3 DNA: TGTGCCAGCAGCCAAGAGGGAACGACAGGGGCAACAGGTGGCTACACCTTC. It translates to CASSQEGTTGATGGYTF.